A selection of T cell receptor beta chains follows, all from one sample in a study of cytomegalovirus exposure and HLA in healthy donors. Libraries were prepared by immunoSEQ multiplex PCR; TCRdb keeps only in-frame clonotypes and omits some of them. The table lists 200,000 to 250,000 clones, almost 80% of them singletons. The specimen sequenced was PBMCs. The receptor set was obtained from a male donor in good health and CMV-seronegative. Each CDR3 is given with its conserved first and last residue. The D gene is left open where the match is weak. Clone size, where shown, is once, few, many, or a class for clones that have expanded.

CDR3: CASSPGTVANTGELFF
DNA: TGTGCCAGTAGCCCGGGGACAGTCGCGAACACCGGGGAGCTGTTTTTT
size: NA
J: TRBJ2-2
D: TRBD1
V: TRBV19

CDR3: CASSPPGDNSPLHF
DNA: TGTGCCAGCAGTCCCCCGGGTGACAATTCACCCCTCCACTTT
size: NA
J: TRBJ1-6
D: NA
V: TRBV28

CDR3: CAWSVLNGNTIYF
DNA: TGTGCCTGGAGTGTCCTAAACGGAAACACCATATATTTT
size: NA
J: TRBJ1-3
D: NA
V: TRBV30

CDR3: CASSSPQARGADTQYF
DNA: TGTGCCAGCAGCTCCCCCCAGGCCCGGGGAGCAGATACGCAGTATTTT
size: NA
J: TRBJ2-3
D: NA
V: TRBV5-4

CDR3: CASSATVGLGETQYF
DNA: TGTGCCAGCAGCGCGACAGTGGGCTTAGGGGAGACCCAGTACTTC
size: NA
J: TRBJ2-5
D: NA
V: TRBV9

CDR3: CASSLSWVAAYEQYF
DNA: TGTGCCAGCAGCTTAAGCTGGGTTGCGGCCTACGAGCAGTACTTC
size: NA
J: TRBJ2-7
D: NA
V: TRBV7-2

CDR3: CASSLYGSVAYEQYF
DNA: TGTGCCAGCAGTTTATATGGCTCCGTGGCCTACGAGCAGTACTTC
size: NA
J: TRBJ2-7
D: NA
V: TRBV27

CDR3: CASSTQDSRNQPQHF
DNA: TGTGCCAGTAGTACCCAGGACAGCCGGAATCAGCCCCAGCATTTT
size: NA
J: TRBJ1-5
D: NA
V: TRBV19

CDR3: CASSSLTGYAKEAGNTIYF
DNA: TGTGCCAGCAGCTCGTTGACAGGATATGCTAAGGAAGCTGGAAACACCATATATTTT
size: NA
J: TRBJ1-3
D: NA
V: TRBV7-9

CDR3: CASRPLGRKNTEAFF
DNA: TGTGCCAGCAGACCCCTGGGCAGGAAGAACACTGAAGCTTTCTTT
size: medium-sized
J: TRBJ1-1
D: NA
V: TRBV6-5

CDR3: CASSPRESGRPGEQYF
DNA: TGCGCCAGCAGCCCCCGGGAAAGCGGGAGACCTGGCGAGCAGTACTTC
size: once
J: TRBJ2-7
D: TRBD2
V: TRBV5-1

CDR3: CASSSKVAGVGTQYF
DNA: TGTGCCAGCAGCTCAAAGGTTGCGGGGGTGGGTACGCAGTATTTT
size: NA
J: TRBJ2-3
D: TRBD2
V: TRBV7-2

CDR3: CASSFFSPPYEQYF
DNA: TGTGCCAGCAGTTTTTTTTCTCCCCCCTACGAGCAGTACTTC
size: NA
J: TRBJ2-7
D: NA
V: TRBV28

CDR3: CASSQLAGVSTDTQYF
DNA: TGTGCCAGCAGCCAACTAGCGGGAGTGAGCACAGATACGCAGTATTTT
size: NA
J: TRBJ2-3
D: TRBD2
V: TRBV7-9

CDR3: CASSLDRGPTYEQYF
DNA: TGCGCCAGCAGCCTAGACAGGGGGCCAACCTACGAGCAGTACTTC
size: few
J: TRBJ2-7
D: TRBD1
V: TRBV5-1

CDR3: CATSGGRERFNEQFF
DNA: TGTGCCACCAGCGGGGGGCGGGAGAGGTTCAATGAGCAGTTCTTC
size: NA
J: TRBJ2-1
D: NA
V: TRBV15

CDR3: CASSQDRTGVYEQYF
DNA: TGCGCCAGCAGCCAAGATAGGACCGGGGTCTACGAGCAGTACTTC
size: few
J: TRBJ2-7
D: NA
V: TRBV4-1

CDR3: CASSLNLGGGYGYTF
DNA: TGCGCCAGCAGCCTTAATCTGGGGGGAGGCTATGGCTACACCTTC
size: once
J: TRBJ1-2
D: NA
V: TRBV4-1

CDR3: CASSSGTTTGELFF
DNA: TGTGCCAGCAGCTCAGGGACAACCACCGGGGAGCTGTTTTTT
size: NA
J: TRBJ2-2
D: NA
V: TRBV7-9

CDR3: CASSRDSNQPQHF
DNA: TGTGCCAGCAGCCGAGATAGCAATCAGCCCCAGCATTTT
size: NA
J: TRBJ1-5
D: NA
V: TRBV7-2

CDR3: CASSQEADRGNPYEQYF
DNA: TGCGCCAGCAGCCAAGAGGCAGACAGGGGGAATCCCTACGAGCAGTACTTC
size: NA
J: TRBJ2-7
D: TRBD1
V: TRBV4-1

CDR3: CASSSHPGTGGREQYF
DNA: TGTGCCAGTAGTTCACACCCCGGGACAGGGGGAAGAGAGCAGTACTTC
size: NA
J: TRBJ2-7
D: TRBD1
V: TRBV19

CDR3: CASSQTLHNYNEQFF
DNA: TGTGCCAGCAGTCAAACATTACATAACTACAATGAGCAGTTCTTC
size: NA
J: TRBJ2-1
D: NA
V: TRBV6-5

CDR3: CASSRDSTPPLHF
DNA: TGTGCCAGCAGCCGTGATTCGACACCACCCCTCCACTTT
size: few
J: TRBJ1-6
D: NA
V: TRBV9

CDR3: CASSIAGPGNQPQHF
DNA: TGTGCCAGTAGTATCGCGGGGCCGGGCAATCAGCCCCAGCATTTT
size: NA
J: TRBJ1-5
D: NA
V: TRBV19

CDR3: CASSGPGELDIQYF
DNA: TGTGCCAGCAGTGGCCCCGGAGAACTGGACATTCAGTACTTC
size: NA
J: TRBJ2-4
D: NA
V: TRBV6-1

CDR3: CASRLSGTGAAYEQYF
DNA: TGTGCCAGCAGATTGTCCGGGACAGGGGCAGCCTACGAGCAGTACTTC
size: NA
J: TRBJ2-7
D: TRBD1
V: TRBV5-4

CDR3: CASSERADTGELFF
DNA: TGTGCCAGCAGCGAGCGGGCGGACACCGGGGAGCTGTTTTTT
size: NA
J: TRBJ2-2
D: NA
V: TRBV9